This entry lists 28 T cell receptor beta chains sequenced from one sample in a study of graft-versus-host responses after intestinal transplantation. These receptors' targets are unknown. TCRdb keeps only in-frame clones here, not all; method: immunoSEQ multiplex PCR. The sample lists about 120,000 clones, around 95% occurring once. The material was unstimulated CD8+ T cells sorted from spleen or lymph node cells, obtained before intestinal transplant. The receptors were gathered from a human donor who received an intestinal transplant.

The CDR3 here is CASSLSGNYYNEQFF. DNA for the CDR3: TGTGCCAGCAGCCTGAGCGGGAACTACTACAATGAGCAGTTCTTC. The V gene is TRBV6-5, the J gene TRBJ2-1, with 7 nucleotides matching TRBD2. The length of the CDR3 is 15 residues. The V gene end was trimmed by 6 bases and the J gene end by 3 bases; junction bases not matched to a gene: 8. The V gene's germline CDR1 is MNHEY and CDR2 SVGAGI.

This sequence joins TRBV4-1 and TRBJ2-1, with D perhaps matching TRBD2 (5 bases). CDR1 MGHRA and CDR2 YSYEKL come from the germline V gene. The CDR3 consists of 15 residues. V was trimmed by 0 bases and J by 14 bases, leaving 20 bases between them. CDR3 sequence: CASSQDNWGDADEFF. CDR3 nucleotide sequence: TGCGCCAGCAGCCAAGATAATTGGGGAGATGCCGATGAGTTCTTC.

The V gene is TRBV12-5, the J gene TRBJ2-1; no firm D call. CDR1 LGHNT and CDR2 FRNRAP come from the germline V gene. V shed 6 bases and J shed 4 bases, with 7 bases lying between them. The CDR3 contains 12 residues. The CDR3, as DNA: TGTGCTAGTGGCTTGAAGTACAATGAGCAGTTCTTC. The encoded protein is CASGLKYNEQFF. Using reference TRBV12-5 and TRBJ2-1 for the parts outside the CDR3, the full variable domain is DARVTQTPRHKVTEMGQEVTMRCQPILGHNTVFWYRQTMMQGLELLAYFRNRAPLDDSGMPKDRFSAEMPDATLATLKIQPSEPRDSAVYFCASGLKYNEQFFGPGTRLTVL.

J is TRBJ2-5 and V is TRBV25-1; TRBD2 agrees at 11 bases. There are 16 residues in the CDR3. The junction had 4 bases not matched to a gene; V was cut back by 2 bases and J by 2 bases. Germline V gene sequence: CDR1 MGHDK, CDR2 SYGVNS. The CDR3 sequence is CASSEGTSGGQETQYF. The CDR3 DNA reads as TGTGCCAGCAGTGAAGGGACTAGCGGAGGTCAAGAGACCCAGTACTTC.

This rearrangement joins TRBV7-9 to TRBJ1-1, with D possibly matching TRBD1 (5 bases). Trimming took 5 bases from V and 2 from J, leaving 12 bases between them. The length of the CDR3 is 14 residues. The germline V gene has CDR1 SEHNR and CDR2 FQNEAQ (reference sequence). CDR3 DNA: TGTGCCAGCAGCCCAGGGACGGTTAACACTGAAGCTTTCTTT. Its translation is CASSPGTVNTEAFF.

The V and J genes are TRBV5-5 and TRBJ2-3; 9 positions agree with TRBD2. The J segment lost 0 bases and the V segment lost 0 bases, leaving 8 bases of the junction unmatched. The CDR3 is 18 amino acids. Germline V gene sequence: CDR1 SGHKS, CDR2 YYEKEE (reference sequence). DNA for the CDR3: TGTGCCAGCAGCTTGGAGGGTAGCGGGAGTGGAAGCACAGATACGCAGTATTTT. Protein product: CASSLEGSGSGSTDTQYF.

This clone appeared a few times. The V call is TRBV14, the J call TRBJ1-2; the D is unclear. Trimming removed 4 bases at V and 8 bases at J, with 11 bases between. Germline V gene sequence: CDR1 SGHDN, CDR2 FVKESK. The length of the CDR3 is 12 residues. CDR3 residues: CASSRYTWGYTF. Written as DNA, the CDR3 is TGTGCCAGCAGCCGCTACACGTGGGGCTACACCTTC.

V is TRBV7-9 and J is TRBJ2-1; tentatively, D is TRBD2 (6 bases). The germline V gene encodes CDR1 SEHNR and CDR2 FQNEAQ (reference sequence). The CDR3 runs to 14 residues. V lost 3 bases, J lost 5 bases, and 11 bases lay in between. The CDR3 sequence is CASSLGGTHNEQFF. The DNA of the CDR3 is TGTGCCAGCAGCTTGGGGGGTACGCACAATGAGCAGTTCTTC. The full variable domain, in which reference TRBV7-9 and TRBJ2-1 provide the parts outside the CDR3, is DTGVSQNPRHKITKRGQNVTFRCDPISEHNRLYWYRQTLGQGPEFLTYFQNEAQLEKSRLLSDRFSAERPKGSFSTLEIQRTEQGDSAMYLCASSLGGTHNEQFFGPGTRLTVL.

This clone has just one count. The rearrangement joins TRBV7-6 to TRBJ2-1; the match to TRBD2 covers 7 bases. Per the germline V gene, CDR1 is SGHVS and CDR2 is FNYEAQ. J gave up 10 bases and V 0 bases, and 6 bases lay outside the gene matches. This CDR3 region has 14 residues. The CDR3: CASSLAGGPEEQFF. CDR3 DNA sequence: TGTGCCAGCAGCTTAGCGGGAGGGCCCGAGGAGCAGTTCTTC.

The chain combines TRBV7-3 with TRBJ1-1; D uncertain. V was cut by 1 base and J by 5 bases, with 17 bases left in between. Germline CDR1 is SGHTA and CDR2 is FQGTGA. The CDR3 is 16 residues long. CDR3 loop: CASSLMGGEKGTEAFF. CDR3 in DNA: TGTGCCAGCAGCTTAATGGGCGGGGAGAAAGGAACTGAAGCTTTCTTT.

Points on this clone: The same CDR3 is also encoded by other DNA sequences in this sample. The V call is TRBV6-1, the J call TRBJ1-2; no reliable D call. Trimming pared 3 bases from V and 2 bases from J, leaving 7 bases between. The germline gives CDR1 MNHNS, CDR2 SASEGT. CDR3 length: 13 residues. CDR3 in amino acids: CASSETGNYGYTF. The CDR3 nucleotides are TGTGCCAGCAGTGAGACGGGCAACTATGGCTACACCTTC.

J is TRBJ2-1 and V is TRBV5-1; 10 bases agree with TRBD2. CDR3 size: 17 residues. The ends lost 0 bases at V and 2 bases at J; junction bases unmatched: 5. Germline CDR1 and CDR2: SGHRS and YFSETQ. The CDR3: CASSLEASGSPYNEQFF. The CDR3 DNA follows: TGCGCCAGCAGCTTGGAGGCTAGCGGGAGCCCCTACAATGAGCAGTTCTTC.

V gene TRBV6-5 combines with J gene TRBJ2-3; 9 bases match TRBD1. Per germline, CDR1 MNHEY and CDR2 SVGAGI. The CDR3 loop spans 15 amino acids. J lost 6 bases, V lost 0 bases, and 4 bases had no gene match. The CDR3 sequence: CASSYSDRGMDTQYF. The CDR3 region has the DNA TGTGCCAGCAGTTACTCAGACAGGGGGATGGATACGCAGTATTTT.

This rearrangement joins TRBV6-6 to TRBJ2-1, with D possibly TRBD1 on 5 matching bases. V gave up 4 bases and J gave up 5 bases, with 9 bases separating them. Germline CDR1 and CDR2: MNHNY and SVGAGI (reference sequence). The CDR3 sequence is 13 residues long. The CDR3 is CASSFTGNNEQFF. For the CDR3, the DNA is TGTGCCAGCAGTTTTACAGGTAACAATGAGCAGTTCTTC.

This chain joins TRBV19 and TRBJ1-1, with 10 bases that match TRBD1. The CDR3 runs to 15 residues. Germline V gene data show CDR1 as LNHDA and CDR2 as SQIVND (reference sequence). J lost 5 bases, V lost 0 bases, and 3 bases had no gene match. The DNA for the CDR3 is TGTGCCAGTAGTATAGAGGGGACAGGGGAGACTGAAGCTTTCTTT. This encodes CASSIEGTGETEAFF.

This rearrangement joins TRBV19 to TRBJ2-7, with D possibly matching TRBD1 (6 bases). Per germline, CDR1 LNHDA and CDR2 SQIVND (reference sequence). Deletions cut 5 bases from V and 6 bases from J, with 20 bases between. This CDR3 comprises 15 residues. Written as DNA, the CDR3 is TGTGCCAGTAGTCCCCTTTGGGACAAAGGAGGCGAGCAGTACTTC. This translates into CASSPLWDKGGEQYF. The entire variable domain, with the rest obtained from reference TRBV19 and TRBJ2-7, is as follows: DGGITQSPKYLFRKEGQNVTLSCEQNLNHDAMYWYRQDPGQGLRLIYYSQIVNDFQKGDIAEGYSVSREKKESFPLTVTSAQKNPTAFYLCASSPLWDKGGEQYFGPGTRLTVT.

V gene TRBV5-1 combines with J gene TRBJ2-1; 9 bases agree with TRBD2. The CDR3 covers 16 residues. In germline, CDR1 is SGHRS, CDR2 YFSETQ. Unmatched junction bases numbered 12, after V lost 3 bases and J lost 8 bases. DNA for the CDR3: TGCGCCAGCAGCTCCTCCGGGACTAGCCCGTGGGATGAGCAGTTCTTC. The encoded protein is CASSSSGTSPWDEQFF.

V usage is TRBV7-9 and J usage is TRBJ2-5; weak D call: TRBD1 (6 bases). Germline values: CDR1 SEHNR, CDR2 FQNEAQ (reference sequence). The length of the CDR3 is 13 residues. The V gene lost 3 bases and the J gene lost 5 bases, with 10 bases spanning the gap. CDR3 sequence reads: CASSLTGVETQYF. Written as DNA, the CDR3 is TGTGCCAGCAGCTTGACAGGAGTGGAGACCCAGTACTTC.

The chain carries TRBV5-4 and TRBJ2-1; D gene uncertain. Trimming removed 4 bases at V and 7 bases at J, with 12 bases between. Germline V gene lookup returns CDR1 SGHNT and CDR2 YYREEE (reference sequence). The CDR3 is 13 residues long. The CDR3 protein is CASSARNGNEQFF. In DNA form, the CDR3 reads TGTGCCAGCAGCGCCCGTAATGGGAATGAGCAGTTCTTC.

The gene calls are TRBV5-6 and TRBJ1-3, with D maybe TRBD1 (5 bases). This CDR3 has 15 amino acids. With 1 base removed from V and 3 bases from J, the gap between germline ends came to 11 bases. Germline V gene data show CDR1 as SGHDT and CDR2 as YYEEEE. This CDR3 is CASSLPRESGNTIYF. CDR3 DNA sequence: TGTGCCAGCAGCTTGCCCAGGGAAAGTGGAAACACCATATATTTT.

This chain uses TRBV4-1 with TRBJ2-3; tentatively, D is TRBD2 (6 bases). V was shortened by 3 bases and J by 5 bases, with 12 bases between the two germline ends. The germline V gene has CDR1 MGHRA and CDR2 YSYEKL. This CDR3 has 14 amino acids. In DNA, the CDR3 is TGCGCCAGCAGCCAGGCCTGGCGGGGAGATACGCAGTATTTT. This gives the protein CASSQAWRGDTQYF.

This chain joins TRBV7-6 and TRBJ1-3; 7 positions match TRBD1. The V gene end was trimmed by 2 bases and the J gene end by 4 bases; junction bases not matched to a gene: 8. The CDR3 is 16 amino acids. The germline CDR1 and CDR2 sequences are SGHVS and FNYEAQ. CDR3 bases: TGTGCCAGCAGCTTAAAGGGGGTGGACAGGGGAAACACCATATATTTT. Translating it yields CASSLKGVDRGNTIYF.

The table lists this clone with a few counts. The genes are TRBV6-1 and TRBJ2-1; D gene ambiguous. CDR1 MNHNS and CDR2 SASEGT come from the germline V gene. CDR3 length: 11 residues. The germline V and J ends were trimmed by 1 base and 6 bases, with 1 base remaining between them. The CDR3 protein is CASSEGNEQFF. CDR3 nucleotides: TGTGCCAGCAGTGAAGGCAATGAGCAGTTCTTC.

This sequence joins TRBV9 and TRBJ1-1; 7 bases line up with TRBD1. The V gene's germline CDR1 is SGDLS and CDR2 YYNGEE. J lost 2 bases, V lost 4 bases, and 8 bases had no gene match. The CDR3 runs 15 residues. CDR3 residues: CASSSEGAPNTEAFF. CDR3 in DNA: TGTGCCAGCAGCTCAGAGGGGGCTCCAAACACTGAAGCTTTCTTT.

The chain recombines TRBV19 with TRBJ2-1; 8 bases map to TRBD2. After removal of 0 bases from V and 5 bases from J, the junction contained 9 bases not matched to a gene. CDR3 length equals 17 residues. Germline CDR1 reads LNHDA; CDR2 reads SQIVND (reference sequence). Here the CDR3 reads CASSIEFSGGRNNEQFF. CDR3 sequence (DNA): TGTGCCAGTAGTATAGAGTTTTCGGGAGGGCGGAACAATGAGCAGTTCTTC.

The chain has TRBV28 and TRBJ1-2; D is perhaps TRBD1 (5 bases). The CDR3 consists of 13 residues. The ends were cut back, 6 bases at V and 0 bases at J, with 8 bases in the middle. The germline V gene has CDR1 MDHEN and CDR2 SYDVKM. CDR3 nucleotides: TGTGCCAGCAGACAGGTAGCTAACTATGGCTACACCTTC. It codes for CASRQVANYGYTF.

This chain uses TRBV30 with TRBJ2-5; D unresolved. Trimming left V 3 bases short and J 5 bases short, with 13 bases between. The length of the CDR3 is 13 residues. Germline V gene lookup returns CDR1 GTSNPN and CDR2 SVGIG (reference sequence). The CDR3 reads CAWSSYDGETQYF. The CDR3, as DNA: TGTGCCTGGAGCTCTTACGATGGGGAGACCCAGTACTTC.

The rearrangement joins TRBV27 to TRBJ2-5, with 8 nucleotides matching TRBD1. The DNA matches TRBJ2-7 better at its end, which makes the J call doubtful. The CDR3 length is 15 residues. In germline, CDR1 is MNHEY, CDR2 SMNVEV (reference sequence). DNA for the CDR3: TGTGCCAGCAGTTTTAGACAGGGGAGGCTCTACGAGCAGTACTTC. It codes for CASSFRQGRLYEQYF.